Each of the 20 T cell receptor beta chains below was sequenced from the same sample in a study of blood T cell repertoires in COVID-19. The table came from immunoSEQ multiplex PCR; TCRdb's copy has only in-frame clones and leaves some out. Of about 90,000 clones listed, around four fifths are singletons. The sample taken for sequencing was peripheral blood. These receptors originate from a woman aged 70-85 years with active or convalescent COVID-19.

This clone occurred once. The chain couples TRBV7-2 to TRBJ2-1, with D hard to call. The CDR3 sequence is 13 residues long. With 2 bases removed from V and 9 bases from J, the gap between germline ends came to 11 bases. Germline V gives CDR1 SGHTA, CDR2 FQGNSA. CDR3 DNA: TGTGCCAGCAGCTTAAGAGCGCCGACTGAGCAGTTCTTC. Translation gives CASSLRAPTEQFF.

The CDR3 DNA reads TGTGCCTCCTCAGTCGGATTGTCAACCAGAGGAAAGAATCAGCCCCAGCATTTT. It encodes CASSVGLSTRGKNQPQHF. The chain recombines TRBV19 with TRBJ1-5; D gene uncertain. The germline V gene has CDR1 LNHDA and CDR2 SQIVND (reference sequence). CDR3 length: 18 residues. The germline V and J ends were trimmed by 11 bases and 4 bases, with 30 bases remaining between them. Full variable domain (remainder filled in from reference TRBV19 and TRBJ1-5): DGGITQSPKYLFRKEGQNVTLSCEQNLNHDAMYWYRQDPGQGLRLIYYSQIVNDFQKGDIAEGYSVSREKKESFPLTVTSAQKNPTAFYLCASSVGLSTRGKNQPQHFGDGTRLSIL.

The chain combines TRBV20-1 with TRBJ2-5; D possibly corresponds to TRBD2 (6 bases). This CDR3 spans 10 amino acids. Germline V gene lookup returns CDR1 DFQATT and CDR2 SNEGSKA (reference sequence). The V end was cut by 8 bases, the J end by 3 bases, with 7 bases between. CDR3 amino acids: CSSGEETQYF. DNA of the CDR3: TGCAGTTCGGGGGAAGAGACCCAGTACTTC.

As DNA, the CDR3 is TGTGCCAGCAGCTATCGGACAGGGACAATTTCTGGGGCCAACGTCCTGACTTTC. Its protein product is CASSYRTGTISGANVLTF. The J gene is TRBJ2-6, the V gene TRBV7-2; 8 bases line up with TRBD1. The germline gives CDR1 SGHTA, CDR2 FQGNSA. CDR3 length equals 18 residues. Unmatched junction bases numbered 9, after V lost 4 bases and J lost 1 base.

The J gene is TRBJ1-2, the V gene TRBV9; TRBD1 agrees at 9 bases. This CDR3 is built from 15 residues. Per germline, CDR1 SGDLS and CDR2 YYNGEE. The V and J ends lost 4 bases and 5 bases, in that order; junction bases with no gene match: 9. The CDR3 is CASSPRQGVGYGYTF. The CDR3 DNA follows: TGTGCCAGCAGCCCCAGACAGGGGGTGGGGTATGGCTACACCTTC.

The chain couples TRBV6-2 or TRBV6-3 to TRBJ1-1; D not certain. The CDR3 runs 13 residues. Trimming removed 6 bases at V and 1 base at J, with 9 bases between. Germline V gene sequence: CDR1 MNHEY, CDR2 SVGEGT. CDR3 nucleotides: TGTGCCAGCAGCCCGGGGAGGAACACTGAAGCTTTCTTT. It yields the protein CASSPGRNTEAFF.

The chain is built from TRBV5-8 and TRBJ2-7; 7 nucleotides line up with TRBD1. Germline CDR1 is SGHTS and CDR2 is YDEGEE. The J segment lost 3 bases and the V segment lost 4 bases, leaving 7 bases of the junction unmatched. The CDR3 sequence is 14 residues long. In nucleotides, the CDR3 is TGTGCCAGCAGCCTACGGGACAGAGACTACGAGCAGTACTTC. This translates into CASSLRDRDYEQYF.

The rearrangement links TRBV6-6 to TRBJ1-5; 8 nucleotides agree with TRBD1. V lost 11 bases and J lost 2; bases outside the gene matches: 5. This CDR3 has 13 amino acids. Germline lookup yields CDR1 MNHNY and CDR2 SVGAGI (reference sequence). The CDR3 nucleotides read TGTGCCGGATCGGACAGGGGCAATCAGCCCCAGCATTTT. This encodes CAGSDRGNQPQHF.

This rearrangement joins TRBV19 to TRBJ1-2, with 7 bases lining up with TRBD1. With V trimmed by 6 bases and J by 8 bases, 6 bases remained unmatched. The CDR3 is made up of 12 amino acids. Germline-derived CDR1 and CDR2 are LNHDA and SQIVND (reference sequence). CDR3 sequence reads: CASREGQMGYTF. The CDR3 DNA sequence: TGTGCCAGTAGGGAGGGACAGATGGGCTACACCTTC.

The rearrangement joins TRBV24-1 to TRBJ1-5; D may be TRBD1 (6 bases). The length of the CDR3 is 13 residues. V shed 4 bases and J shed 7 bases, with 10 bases lying between them. Germline V gene sequence: CDR1 KGHDR, CDR2 SFDVKD. The chain's CDR3 is CATSESTGQPQHF. CDR3 bases: TGTGCCACCAGTGAATCGACAGGACAGCCCCAGCATTTT.

This chain connects TRBV10-1 to TRBJ2-3; no firm D call. This CDR3 is built from 13 residues. Deletions cut 8 bases from V and 0 bases from J, with 9 bases between. The germline CDR1 and CDR2 sequences are WNHNN and SYGVQD (reference sequence). The CDR3: CASAVGSTDTQYF. CDR3 bases: TGCGCCAGCGCCGTCGGGAGCACAGATACGCAGTATTTT.

V gene TRBV18 combines with J gene TRBJ1-5, with 9 bases aligning to TRBD1. Looked up from germline, CDR1 is KGHSH and CDR2 is LQKENI. This CDR3 is 15 amino acids long. Trimming at V came to 5 bases and at J to 0 bases, leaving 2 bases not matched to a gene. CDR3 nucleotides: TGTGCCAGCTCATCGGGACAGGGTAGCAATCAGCCCCAGCATTTT. As protein: CASSSGQGSNQPQHF. Full variable domain (outside the CDR3, taken from reference TRBV18 and TRBJ1-5): NAGVMQNPRHLVRRRGQEARLRCSPMKGHSHVYWYRQLPEEGLKFMVYLQKENIIDESGMPKERFSAEFPKEGPSILRIQQVVRGDSAAYFCASSSGQGSNQPQHFGDGTRLSIL.

This chain connects TRBV5-1 to TRBJ1-2, with D perhaps TRBD1 (6 bases). Germline lookup yields CDR1 SGHRS and CDR2 YFSETQ. Trimming pared 0 bases from V and 7 bases from J, leaving 13 bases between. The CDR3 has 14 residues. The CDR3 region has the DNA TGCGCCAGCAGCTTGGAGGGGGAGGGTCTTGGCTACACCTTC. Encoded protein: CASSLEGEGLGYTF.

CDR3 loop: CASSHRDREDDEQFF. CDR3 coding DNA: TGCGCCAGCAGTCACCGGGACAGGGAGGACGATGAGCAGTTCTTC. The V gene is TRBV5-1, the J gene TRBJ2-1; 9 bases line up with TRBD1. Germline V gene data show CDR1 as SGHRS and CDR2 as YFSETQ. There are 15 residues in the CDR3. Trimming removed 5 bases from V and 8 bases from J; junction bases left unmatched: 11. Supplemented by reference TRBV5-1 and TRBJ2-1, the full variable domain reads KAGVTQTPRYLIKTRGQQVTLSCSPISGHRSVSWYQQTPGQGLQFLFEYFSETQRNKGNFPGRFSGRQFSNSRSEMNVSTLELGDSALYLCASSHRDREDDEQFFGPGTRLTVL.

As concerns this clone: Other nucleotide sequences in the sample specify the same CDR3. J is TRBJ1-1 and V is TRBV6-2 or TRBV6-3, with TRBD1 matching over 8 bases. V dropped 6 bases and J dropped 5; count of bases not matched to a gene: 2. This CDR3 is 12 amino acids long. Per germline, CDR1 MNHEY and CDR2 SVGEGT. CDR3 amino acids: CASSRQGTEAFF. The CDR3 nucleotides read TGTGCCAGCAGCCGACAGGGGACTGAAGCTTTCTTT.

The gene calls are TRBV6-5 and TRBJ1-6; D not certain. CDR1 and CDR2 (germline): MNHEY, SVGAGI. CDR3 length: 14 amino acids. Trimming shortened V by 3 bases and J by 7 bases, and 10 bases separated the two germline ends. CDR3 loop: CASSYAGPNSPLHF. In nucleotides, the CDR3 is TGTGCCAGCAGTTATGCTGGGCCCAATTCACCCCTCCACTTT.

This clone was recorded only once. The V call is TRBV10-3, the J call TRBJ1-4; no clear D gene. Trimming took 3 bases from V and 7 from J, leaving 12 bases between them. The CDR3 has 14 residues. Germline loops: CDR1 ENHRY, CDR2 SYGVKD. The CDR3 DNA sequence: TGTGCCATCAGTGACGGGAGCCCAATTGAAAAACTGTTTTTT. Protein product: CAISDGSPIEKLFF.

This clone was seen only a few times. The chain carries TRBV14 and TRBJ1-2, with D unresolved. V dropped 1 base and J dropped 5 bases, with 11 bases sitting between them. The CDR3 length is 14 residues. Germline CDR1 and CDR2: SGHDN and FVKESK. The CDR3 region has the DNA TGTGCCAGCAGCCAAGGAATAGAGGAGTATGGCTACACCTTC. Translation: CASSQGIEEYGYTF.

V is TRBV18 and J is TRBJ1-1; 9 bases are a match to TRBD1. The CDR3 totals 16 residues. Germline-derived CDR1 and CDR2 are KGHSH and LQKENI. V dropped 5 bases and J dropped 7; count of bases not matched to a gene: 14. The CDR3, as DNA: TGTGCCAGCTCAGGACCCGTACAGGGGGCGAGAGGTGAAGCTTTCTTT. Translated, it gives CASSGPVQGARGEAFF.

As regards this clone: Other DNA sequences in this specimen translate into the identical CDR3. The chain uses TRBV5-1 and TRBJ1-2; 7 bases are a match to TRBD1. CDR1 is SGHRS, CDR2 YFSETQ, per germline. With 0 bases clipped from V and 3 bases from J, the junction kept 2 bases outside the gene matches. This CDR3 is 14 amino acids long. CDR3 sequence (DNA): TGCGCCAGCAGCTTGGCAGGGACAGACTATGGCTACACCTTC. Protein product: CASSLAGTDYGYTF.